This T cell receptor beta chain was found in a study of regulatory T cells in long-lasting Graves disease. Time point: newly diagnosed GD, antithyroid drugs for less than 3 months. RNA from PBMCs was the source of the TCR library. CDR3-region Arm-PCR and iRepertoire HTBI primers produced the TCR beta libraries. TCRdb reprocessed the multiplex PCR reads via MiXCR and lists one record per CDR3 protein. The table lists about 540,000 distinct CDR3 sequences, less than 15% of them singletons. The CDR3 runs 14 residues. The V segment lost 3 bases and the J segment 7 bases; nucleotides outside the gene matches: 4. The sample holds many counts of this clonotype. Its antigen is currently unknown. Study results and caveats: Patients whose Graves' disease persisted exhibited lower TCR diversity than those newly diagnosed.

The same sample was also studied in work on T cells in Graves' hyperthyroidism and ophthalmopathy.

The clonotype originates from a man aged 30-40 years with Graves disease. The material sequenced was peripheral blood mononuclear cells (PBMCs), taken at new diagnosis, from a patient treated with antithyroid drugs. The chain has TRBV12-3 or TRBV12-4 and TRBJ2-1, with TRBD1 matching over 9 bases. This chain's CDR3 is CASSFRTGDNEQFF. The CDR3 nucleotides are TGTGCCAGCAGTTTCCGGACAGGGGATAATGAGCAGTTCTTC.